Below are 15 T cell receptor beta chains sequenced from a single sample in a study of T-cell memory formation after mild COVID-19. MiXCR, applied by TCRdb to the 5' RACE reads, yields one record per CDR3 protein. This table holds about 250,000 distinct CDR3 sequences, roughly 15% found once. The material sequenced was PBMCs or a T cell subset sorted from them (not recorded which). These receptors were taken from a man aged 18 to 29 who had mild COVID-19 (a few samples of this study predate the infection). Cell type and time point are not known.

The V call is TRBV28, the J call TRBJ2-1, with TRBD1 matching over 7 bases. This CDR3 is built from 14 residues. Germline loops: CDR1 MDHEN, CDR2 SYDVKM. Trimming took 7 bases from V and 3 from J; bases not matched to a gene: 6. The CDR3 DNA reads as TGTGCCAGCACCGCCGACAGGGTCTACAATGAGCAGTTCTTC. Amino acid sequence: CASTADRVYNEQFF.

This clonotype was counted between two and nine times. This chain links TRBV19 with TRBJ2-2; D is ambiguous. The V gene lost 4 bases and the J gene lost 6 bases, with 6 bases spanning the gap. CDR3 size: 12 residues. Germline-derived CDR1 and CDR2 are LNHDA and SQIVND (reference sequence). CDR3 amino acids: CASSRRAGELFF. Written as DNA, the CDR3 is TGTGCCAGTAGTAGAAGGGCCGGGGAGCTGTTTTTT.

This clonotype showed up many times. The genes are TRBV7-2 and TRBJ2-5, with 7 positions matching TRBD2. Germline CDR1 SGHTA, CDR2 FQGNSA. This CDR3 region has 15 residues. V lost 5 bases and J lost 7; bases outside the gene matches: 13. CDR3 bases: TGTGCCAGCAGCCCAATCCGAGGGAGGGTAGGGACCCAGTACTTC. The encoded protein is CASSPIRGRVGTQYF.

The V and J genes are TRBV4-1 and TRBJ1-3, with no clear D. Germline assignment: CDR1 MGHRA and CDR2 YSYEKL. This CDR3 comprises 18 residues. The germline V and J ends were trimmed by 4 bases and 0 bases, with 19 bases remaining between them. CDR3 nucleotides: TGCGCCAGCAGCCTCACCTACTGGACGCAACTCTCTGGAAACACCATATATTTT. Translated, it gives CASSLTYWTQLSGNTIYF.

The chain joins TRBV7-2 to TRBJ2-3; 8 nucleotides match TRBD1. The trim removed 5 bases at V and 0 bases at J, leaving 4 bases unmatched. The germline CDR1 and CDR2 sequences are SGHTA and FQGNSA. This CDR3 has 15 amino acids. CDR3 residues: CASSRQGTSTDTQYF. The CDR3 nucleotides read TGTGCCAGCAGCCGACAGGGGACGAGCACAGATACGCAGTATTTT.

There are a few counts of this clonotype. The CDR3 loop is CASSLASGGAGEQFF. CDR3 coding DNA: TGTGCCAGCAGCTTAGCTAGCGGGGGGGCCGGTGAGCAGTTCTTC. The chain is built from TRBV7-9 and TRBJ2-1; 11 nucleotides line up with TRBD2. This CDR3 has 15 amino acids. The trim removed 0 bases at V and 9 bases at J, leaving 4 bases unmatched. Germline-derived CDR1 and CDR2 are SEHNR and FQNEAQ (reference sequence).

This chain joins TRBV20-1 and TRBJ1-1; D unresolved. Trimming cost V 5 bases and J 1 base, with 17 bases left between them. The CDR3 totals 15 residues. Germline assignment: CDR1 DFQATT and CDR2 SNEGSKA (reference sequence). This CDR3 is CSARALLSGNTEAFF. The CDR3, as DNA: TGCAGTGCTCGGGCCCTTTTGTCCGGGAACACTGAAGCTTTCTTT.

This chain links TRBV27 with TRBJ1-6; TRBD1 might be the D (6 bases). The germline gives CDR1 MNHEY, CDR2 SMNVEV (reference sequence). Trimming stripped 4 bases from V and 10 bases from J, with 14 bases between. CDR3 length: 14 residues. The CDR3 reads CASSSQGPRSPLHF. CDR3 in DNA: TGTGCCAGCAGTTCACAGGGCCCAAGATCACCCCTCCACTTT.

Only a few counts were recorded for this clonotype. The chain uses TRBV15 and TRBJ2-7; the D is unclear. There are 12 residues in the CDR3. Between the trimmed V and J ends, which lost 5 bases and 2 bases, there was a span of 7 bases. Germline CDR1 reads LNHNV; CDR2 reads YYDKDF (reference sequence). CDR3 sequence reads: CATSPGPYEQYF. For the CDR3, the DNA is TGTGCCACCAGCCCGGGCCCCTACGAGCAGTACTTC.

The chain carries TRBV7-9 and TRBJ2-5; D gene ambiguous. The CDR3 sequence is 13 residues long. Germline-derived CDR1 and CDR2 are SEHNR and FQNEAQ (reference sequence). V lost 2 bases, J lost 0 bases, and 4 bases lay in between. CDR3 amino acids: CASSLWDQETQYF. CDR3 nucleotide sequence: TGTGCCAGCAGCTTATGGGACCAAGAGACCCAGTACTTC.

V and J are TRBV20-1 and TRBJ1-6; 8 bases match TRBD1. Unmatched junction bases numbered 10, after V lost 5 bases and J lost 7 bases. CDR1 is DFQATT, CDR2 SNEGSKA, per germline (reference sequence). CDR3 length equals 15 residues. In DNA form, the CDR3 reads TGCAGTGCTGGACGTTCAGGGGGCGGGAATTCACCCCTCCACTTT. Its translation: CSAGRSGGGNSPLHF.

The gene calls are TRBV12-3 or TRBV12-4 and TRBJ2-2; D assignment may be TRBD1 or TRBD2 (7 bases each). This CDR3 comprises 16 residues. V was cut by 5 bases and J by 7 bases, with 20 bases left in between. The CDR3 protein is CASSGGLGGEGGELFF. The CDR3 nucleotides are TGTGCCAGCAGTGGTGGACTAGGGGGCGAGGGCGGGGAGCTGTTTTTT.

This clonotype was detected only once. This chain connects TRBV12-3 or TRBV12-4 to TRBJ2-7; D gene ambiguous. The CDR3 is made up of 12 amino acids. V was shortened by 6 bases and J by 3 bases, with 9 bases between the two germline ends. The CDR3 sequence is CASRAGLYEQYF. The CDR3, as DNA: TGTGCCAGCAGGGCCGGCCTCTACGAGCAGTACTTC.

CDR3 DNA: TGTGCCAGCAGTTTCATCGGCAGGGGGAAGAATCAGCCCCAGCATTTT. This translates into CASSFIGRGKNQPQHF. The V gene is TRBV12-3 or TRBV12-4, the J gene TRBJ1-5; 7 bases match TRBD1. With 3 bases clipped from V and 4 bases from J, the junction kept 9 bases outside the gene matches. The CDR3 runs to 16 residues.

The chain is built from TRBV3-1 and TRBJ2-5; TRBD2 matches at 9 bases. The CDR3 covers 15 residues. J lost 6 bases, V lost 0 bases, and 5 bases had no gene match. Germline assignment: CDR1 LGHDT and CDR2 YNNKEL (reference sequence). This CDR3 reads CASSQEGLAGKTQYF. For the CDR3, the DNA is TGTGCCAGCAGCCAAGAGGGACTAGCAGGGAAGACCCAGTACTTC.